Following are 17 T cell receptor beta chains from one sample sequenced in a study of monozygotic twins with inflammatory bowel disease. Reanalyzing the 5' RACE reads, TCRdb keeps one entry per CDR3 protein, without DNA. The sample features approximately 160,000 distinct CDR3 sequences, with 7.4% in its top ten. The sample was blood. The receptors derive from a human donor with ulcerative colitis or Crohn's disease, or a healthy co-twin of an affected twin (not recorded which).

The genes are TRBV7-2 and TRBJ1-1; absent DNA, TCRdb's TRBD1 call cannot be checked. The CDR3 loop spans 13 amino acids. Germline V lookup: CDR1 SGHTA, CDR2 FQGNSA. The CDR3 spells CATRDRLNTEAFF.

Here the CDR3 reads CASSLDGDNEQFF. The chain links TRBV11-3 to TRBJ2-1. The germline CDR1 and CDR2 sequences are SGHNT and YENEEA. The CDR3 runs 13 residues.

The V and J genes are TRBV7-9 and TRBJ1-4; TCRdb reports TRBD1, a call that lacks DNA to check it against. The CDR3 has 16 residues. The germline CDR1 and CDR2 sequences are SEHNR and FQNEAQ (reference sequence). The CDR3 loop reads CASSLGRGQGNEKLFF. The whole variable domain, remainder taken from reference TRBV7-9 and TRBJ1-4, is DTGVSQNPRHKITKRGQNVTFRCDPISEHNRLYWYRQTLGQGPEFLTYFQNEAQLEKSRLLSDRFSAERPKGSFSTLEIQRTEQGDSAMYLCASSLGRGQGNEKLFFGSGTQLSVL.

V gene TRBV11-2 combines with J gene TRBJ2-1; TCRdb selects TRBD2, and the lack of DNA leaves this call unchecked. Germline CDR1 is SGHAT and CDR2 is FQNNGV. The CDR3 contains 13 residues. CDR3 sequence reads: CASSLEALAQQFF.

This chain connects TRBV20-1 to TRBJ1-6. Per the germline V gene, CDR1 is DFQATT and CDR2 is SNEGSKA (reference sequence). The CDR3 sequence is 13 residues long. CDR3 sequence: CSGRRGLDSPLHF.

The chain couples TRBV7-9 to TRBJ1-2; TCRdb's D call, TRBD1, is unchecked because there is no DNA. The CDR3 is 14 residues long. Germline-derived CDR1 and CDR2 are SEHNR and FQNEAQ (reference sequence). The CDR3 region is CASSRGQVDHGYTF.

The chain has TRBV5-6 and TRBJ1-5; TCRdb indicates TRBD1, and absent DNA this call remains unverified. From germline, CDR1 is SGHDT and CDR2 YYEEEE. The CDR3 totals 16 residues. CDR3 sequence reads: CASSPRGANRNQPQHF.

The V gene is TRBV29-1, the J gene TRBJ2-2. This CDR3 contains 14 residues. Germline V CDR1 and CDR2: SQVTM, ANQGSEA. The CDR3 loop reads CSVWNSANTGELFF.

This rearrangement joins TRBV10-3 to TRBJ2-5; TCRdb picks TRBD2, but there is no DNA to check that call. CDR1 ENHRY and CDR2 SYGVKD come from the germline V gene. There are 14 residues in the CDR3. CDR3 residues: CAIRDRAGGETQYF.

The V gene is TRBV24-1, the J gene TRBJ2-1. The CDR3 extends over 11 amino acids. Germline V gene data show CDR1 as KGHDR and CDR2 as SFDVKD. The CDR3 region is CATSERNEQFF.

The genes are TRBV5-1 and TRBJ1-6; TCRdb returns TRBD1, unconfirmable since there is no DNA. The CDR3 extends over 13 amino acids. In germline, CDR1 is SGHRS, CDR2 YFSETQ. CDR3 residues: CASRGTENSPLHF. Based on the CDR3 plus reference TRBV5-1 and TRBJ1-6, the full variable domain is KAGVTQTPRYLIKTRGQQVTLSCSPISGHRSVSWYQQTPGQGLQFLFEYFSETQRNKGNFPGRFSGRQFSNSRSEMNVSTLELGDSALYLCASRGTENSPLHFGNGTRLTVT.

J is TRBJ2-1 and V is TRBV6-2 or TRBV6-3. CDR3 size: 15 residues. CDR1 and CDR2 (germline): MNHEY, SVGEGT. CDR3 protein: CASTKDGGSYNEQFF.

The chain joins TRBV7-2 to TRBJ2-3. Germline CDR1 reads SGHTA; CDR2 reads FQGNSA. The CDR3 extends over 13 amino acids. The CDR3 loop is CASSFIGTDTQYF.

V is TRBV18 and J is TRBJ1-2. Germline values: CDR1 KGHSH, CDR2 LQKENI. The CDR3 length is 13 residues. Here the CDR3 reads CASSPPETAGYTF.

This chain links TRBV18 with TRBJ1-2; the D gene TCRdb calls, TRBD1, cannot be checked with no DNA. The CDR3 has 14 amino acids. CDR1 and CDR2 from the germline V gene are KGHSH and LQKENI. The chain's CDR3 is CASSPPGGDYGYTF.

CDR3 sequence reads: CAWSPTGGSNSPLHF. V usage is TRBV30 and J usage is TRBJ1-6. CDR3 length equals 15 residues. Germline CDR1 reads GTSNPN; CDR2 reads SVGIG (reference sequence).

The chain carries TRBV6-5 and TRBJ1-4; TCRdb reports TRBD1, a call that lacks DNA to check it against. Germline V gene sequence: CDR1 MNHEY, CDR2 SVGAGI. CDR3 size: 14 residues. CDR3: CASSLTGANEKLFF.